The subject of this entry is one T cell receptor beta chain. Its antigen is not identified. Here the CDR3 omits its conserved ending phenylalanine or tryptophan, so a read error is the likely source. The sample is drawn from a study of molecular identifiers for immune sequencing clone quantification. Study-level findings and limits: Clones of above 20 RNA copies carried over 98% of effector molecules; in naive cells they carried under 1%.

TCRdb ran MiXCR on the PCR reads and lists one entry per CDR3 protein. The table includes a few hundred thousand distinct CDR3 sequences, roughly 26% detected once. The CDR3 totals 17 residues. The V end lost 6 bases, the J end lost 2 bases, and 20 bases lay between the germline ends. This chain uses TRBV12-3 or TRBV12-4 with TRBJ1-3; D might be TRBD1 (5 bases). This TCR was recovered from a human donor in good health. Some libraries in this study had Jurkat cell RNA spiked in. The source material was naive CD8+ T cells from blood, with Jurkat cell RNA spiked in. The subset: FACS-sorted CD8+CD4-CCR7+CD45RA+ naive T cells. The DNA for the CDR3 is TGTGCCAGCAGCCAACAACCTCAGGGCGTACCTGGAAACACCATATATTCT. The encoded protein is CASSQQPQGVPGNTIYS.